This TCR beta chain was sequenced in a study of tumor-infiltrating lymphocytes in primary liver carcinoma. CDR3 length: 14 residues. Priming with a constant-region primer yielded TCR beta cDNA from 500 ng total RNA. Slightly modified ARM-PCR, run as three nested multiplex PCR rounds, produced the TCR beta libraries. It was with TRBV1-TRBV30 forward primers and a C-beta reverse primer that the first two PCR rounds were run, at around 11 cycles each. One entry per CDR3 protein results from TCRdb running MiXCR on the multiplex PCR reads. The profile shows 22,000 or so distinct CDR3 sequences, 75% to 85% of them singletons. As to this clonotype: One end of the junction varies from germline; a read error may be responsible.

Co-extraction of both nucleic acids (RNA and DNA) used roughly 20-33 mg of unsorted bulk tissue. The chain combines TRBV12-3 or TRBV12-4 with TRBJ2-1, with 8 bases that match TRBD1. This receptor was identified in a woman between 25 and 40 years old with primary liver carcinoma and hepatitis B virus infection. Sequencing was carried out using liver tumor tissue from sampling region 2. Specified subset: tumor region T2, inferior pole. The CDR3 bases are TGTGCCGGCAGTTCGGCAGGGGGCTTCGATAAGCAGTTCTTC. This gives the protein CAGSSAGGFDKQFF.